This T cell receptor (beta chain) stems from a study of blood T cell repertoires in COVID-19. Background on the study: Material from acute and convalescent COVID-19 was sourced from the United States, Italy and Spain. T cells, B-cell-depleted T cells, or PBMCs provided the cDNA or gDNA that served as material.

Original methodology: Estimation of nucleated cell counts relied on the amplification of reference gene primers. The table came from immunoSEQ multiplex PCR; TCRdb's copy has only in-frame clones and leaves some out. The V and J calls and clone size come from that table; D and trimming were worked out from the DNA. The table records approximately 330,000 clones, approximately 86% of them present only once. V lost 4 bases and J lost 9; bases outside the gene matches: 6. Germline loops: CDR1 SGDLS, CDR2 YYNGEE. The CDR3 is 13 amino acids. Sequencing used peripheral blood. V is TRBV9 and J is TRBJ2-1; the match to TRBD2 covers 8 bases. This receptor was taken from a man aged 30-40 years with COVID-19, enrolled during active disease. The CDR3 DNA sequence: TGTGCCAGCAGCCCCCCCAGCGGGAGTGAGCAGTTCTTC. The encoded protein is CASSPPSGSEQFF.